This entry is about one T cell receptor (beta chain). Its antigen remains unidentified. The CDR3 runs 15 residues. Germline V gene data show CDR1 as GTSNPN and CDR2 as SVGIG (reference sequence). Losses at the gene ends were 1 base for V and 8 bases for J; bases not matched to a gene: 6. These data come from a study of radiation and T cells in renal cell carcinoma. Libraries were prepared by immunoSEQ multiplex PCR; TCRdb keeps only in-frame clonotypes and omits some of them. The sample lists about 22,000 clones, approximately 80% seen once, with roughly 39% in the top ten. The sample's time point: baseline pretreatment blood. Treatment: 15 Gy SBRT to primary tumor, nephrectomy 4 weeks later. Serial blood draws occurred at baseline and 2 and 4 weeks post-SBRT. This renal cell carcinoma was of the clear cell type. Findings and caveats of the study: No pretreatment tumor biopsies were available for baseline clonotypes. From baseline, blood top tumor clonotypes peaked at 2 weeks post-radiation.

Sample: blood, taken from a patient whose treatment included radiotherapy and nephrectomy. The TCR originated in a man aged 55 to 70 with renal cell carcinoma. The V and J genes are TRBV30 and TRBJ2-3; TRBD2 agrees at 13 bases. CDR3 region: CAWSAGTSGTGTQYF. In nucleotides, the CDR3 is TGTGCCTGGAGTGCCGGGACTAGCGGGACTGGTACGCAGTATTTT.